The 27 T cell receptor beta chains reported below all come from one sample, sequenced in a study of patients and donors after allogeneic stem cell transplantation. Via MiXCR, TCRdb re-called the RT-PCR reads, giving one row per CDR3 protein. This repertoire shows 150,000 to 200,000 distinct CDR3 sequences, over 25% found once; its top ten account for about 3.3%. The specimen was blood, either unsorted or a sorted T cell fraction (not recorded which). The receptor set was obtained from a human donor who was either an allogeneic HSCT recipient or a stem cell or donor lymphocyte infusion donor (not recorded which). It is not recorded whose cells these are; they may come from a transplant donor.

This clonotype was seen many times. V gene TRBV3-1 combines with J gene TRBJ1-1; D is ambiguous. The CDR3 sequence is 13 residues long. Germline CDR1 reads LGHDT; CDR2 reads YNNKEL (reference sequence). V lost 5 bases and J 4 bases, leaving 11 bases between the germline ends. Written as DNA, the CDR3 is TGTGCCAGCAGCTATACACCGGGCACTGAAGCTTTCTTT. Translated, it gives CASSYTPGTEAFF.

The chain has TRBV10-2 and TRBJ2-5; no reliable D call. From germline, CDR1 is WSHSY and CDR2 SAAADI. The V gene lost 4 bases and the J gene lost 7 bases, with 16 bases spanning the gap. This CDR3 is built from 14 residues. The CDR3 coding sequence is TGCGCCAGCAGTGCCTTTGACACCCTTTGGACCCAGTACTTC. It specifies CASSAFDTLWTQYF.

This clonotype has just a few counts. The chain carries TRBV5-1 and TRBJ1-4; a possible D gene is TRBD1 (5 bases). Deletions cut 3 bases from V and 8 bases from J, with 14 bases between. Germline V gives CDR1 SGHRS, CDR2 YFSETQ. This CDR3 has 14 amino acids. The CDR3 DNA follows: TGCGCCAGCAGCTCCGGGACGGGTCGGGAAAAACTGTTTTTT. Translated, it gives CASSSGTGREKLFF.

V gene TRBV6-5 combines with J gene TRBJ2-5; 7 bases line up with TRBD1. With 6 bases clipped from V and 3 bases from J, the junction kept 7 bases outside the gene matches. The CDR3 runs 14 residues. CDR1 MNHEY and CDR2 SVGAGI come from the germline V gene. CDR3 DNA: TGTGCCAGCAGCACCGACAGGGCAAAAGAGACCCAGTACTTC. The encoded protein is CASSTDRAKETQYF.

The chain employs TRBV7-9 and TRBJ1-1; D gene ambiguous. This CDR3 is built from 11 residues. Looked up from germline, CDR1 is SEHNR and CDR2 is FQNEAQ (reference sequence). Trimming removed 3 bases at V and 8 bases at J, with 7 bases between. CDR3 nucleotides: TGTGCCAGCAGCTTTAACAGAGAAGCTTTCTTT. Translated: CASSFNREAFF.

This clonotype has only a few counts. The chain uses TRBV28 and TRBJ1-4; 7 nucleotides line up with TRBD1. Germline V CDR1 and CDR2: MDHEN, SYDVKM. The CDR3 loop spans 14 amino acids. V trimming: 0 bases; J trimming: 5 bases; junction bases outside the gene matches: 0. In nucleotides, the CDR3 is TGTGCCAGCAGTTTATGGACAGGGAATGAAAAACTGTTTTTT. Translated: CASSLWTGNEKLFF. The whole variable domain, filled in from reference TRBV28 and TRBJ1-4, reads DVKVTQSSRYLVKRTGEKVFLECVQDMDHENMFWYRQDPGLGLRLIYFSYDVKMKEKGDIPEGYSVSREKKERFSLILESASTNQTSMYLCASSLWTGNEKLFFGSGTQLSVL.

A few counts support this clonotype. The chain links TRBV20-1 to TRBJ2-7; tentative D call: TRBD1 (6 bases). V lost 5 bases and J lost 4, with 18 bases in between. The CDR3 is 14 residues long. CDR1 and CDR2 from the germline V gene are DFQATT and SNEGSKA (reference sequence). CDR3 coding DNA: TGCAGTGCTCAGAAGGGGGAAAGAGGTTACGAGCAGTACTTC. This codes for CSAQKGERGYEQYF.

This clonotype has just a few counts. This rearrangement joins TRBV28 to TRBJ2-1; 11 nucleotides line up with TRBD2. Looked up from germline, CDR1 is MDHEN and CDR2 is SYDVKM. The CDR3 length is 13 residues. The J segment lost 8 bases and the V segment lost 6 bases, leaving 3 bases of the junction unmatched. CDR3 in DNA: TGTGCCAGCAGGCGTAGCGGGAGGGATGAGCAGTTCTTC. Translated: CASRRSGRDEQFF.

The J gene is TRBJ2-6, the V gene TRBV11-2; D is unclear. The CDR3 has 14 amino acids. Germline V gene lookup returns CDR1 SGHAT and CDR2 FQNNGV. V was trimmed by 6 bases and J by 4 bases, leaving 10 bases between them. The CDR3 DNA follows: TGTGCCAGCAGACAGCTGGCAGGGGCCAACGTCCTGACTTTC. Protein product: CASRQLAGANVLTF.

This rearrangement joins TRBV20-1 to TRBJ2-7, with 8 positions matching TRBD2. Germline CDR1 reads DFQATT; CDR2 reads SNEGSKA (reference sequence). This CDR3 region has 20 residues. The junction had 23 bases not matched to a gene; V was cut back by 1 base and J by 3 bases. Here the CDR3 reads CSARVTSGARRSNNFYEQYF. In nucleotides, the CDR3 is TGCAGTGCTAGAGTAACTAGCGGCGCCCGACGCTCCAATAACTTCTACGAGCAGTACTTC.

In this sample, this clonotype turned up a few times. V usage is TRBV11-2 and J usage is TRBJ1-3; D is unclear. The CDR3 length is 14 residues. Germline assignment: CDR1 SGHAT and CDR2 FQNNGV. V was shortened by 5 bases and J by 0 bases, with 8 bases between the two germline ends. The CDR3 loop reads CASSNQVSGNTIYF. Here the CDR3 DNA reads TGTGCCAGCAGCAACCAGGTCTCTGGAAACACCATATATTTT.

This clonotype was picked up a small number of times. V gene TRBV9 combines with J gene TRBJ2-7, with 7 bases aligning to TRBD1. The V segment lost 2 bases and the J segment 3 bases; nucleotides outside the gene matches: 8. The V gene's germline CDR1 is SGDLS and CDR2 YYNGEE. This CDR3 has 15 amino acids. In nucleotides, the CDR3 is TGTGCCAGCAGCGTTCTCCCGGGACAGCACTACGAGCAGTACTTC. It is translated as CASSVLPGQHYEQYF.

This clonotype was detected many times. J is TRBJ1-3 and V is TRBV9; D uncertain. The CDR3 is made up of 16 amino acids. The V and J ends lost 0 bases and 0 bases respectively, with 10 bases between them. Germline loops: CDR1 SGDLS, CDR2 YYNGEE. This chain's CDR3 is CASSVGQLPSGNTIYF. CDR3 bases: TGTGCCAGCAGCGTAGGCCAGCTCCCCTCTGGAAACACCATATATTTT.

The J gene is TRBJ1-5, the V gene TRBV28; the D is unclear. The CDR3 has 15 residues. Trimming pared 1 base from V and 0 bases from J, leaving 7 bases between. Per germline, CDR1 MDHEN and CDR2 SYDVKM. The CDR3 DNA reads as TGTGCCAGCAGTTTATCGGGATATAGCAATCAGCCCCAGCATTTT. Its translation: CASSLSGYSNQPQHF.

This clonotype was seen a few times. The chain is built from TRBV6-2 or TRBV6-3 and TRBJ1-2; a weak D match, TRBD1 (5 bases). V lost 1 base to trimming and J lost 4 bases, with 10 bases between them. The CDR3 has 14 residues. Germline lookup yields CDR1 MNHEY and CDR2 SVGEGT. The CDR3 spells CASSYFEGSYGYTF. Here the CDR3 DNA reads TGTGCCAGCAGTTACTTCGAGGGGAGCTATGGCTACACCTTC.

The V and J genes are TRBV4-3 and TRBJ1-4; D not resolved. Germline values: CDR1 LGHNA, CDR2 YSLEER. CDR3 size: 14 residues. Between the trimmed V and J ends, which lost 0 bases and 8 bases, there was a span of 10 bases. The CDR3 region has the DNA TGCGCCAGCAGCCAAGATTTCCTGGTCGAAAAACTGTTTTTT. Amino acids: CASSQDFLVEKLFF.

A few counts support this clonotype. The genes are TRBV29-1 and TRBJ1-1, with 7 bases aligning to TRBD1. Germline-derived CDR1 and CDR2 are SQVTM and ANQGSEA. V lost 5 bases to trimming and J lost 3 bases; unmatched junction nucleotides: 6. The CDR3 contains 13 residues. The chain's CDR3 is CSVRQGMDTEAFF. In DNA, the CDR3 is TGCAGCGTTAGACAGGGCATGGACACTGAAGCTTTCTTT.

The V and J genes are TRBV12-3 or TRBV12-4 and TRBJ2-5, with D unresolved. V lost 7 bases and J 5 bases, leaving 14 bases between the germline ends. CDR3 length equals 13 residues. The CDR3: CASIHSESETQYF. CDR3 DNA: TGTGCCAGCATCCATTCGGAGTCGGAGACCCAGTACTTC.

The J gene is TRBJ2-3, the V gene TRBV12-3 or TRBV12-4, with D unclear. Trimming shortened V by 6 bases and J by 4 bases, and 11 bases separated the two germline ends. The CDR3 consists of 13 residues. The CDR3 is CASSTFEADTQYF. The DNA for the CDR3 is TGTGCCAGCAGCACGTTCGAGGCAGATACGCAGTATTTT.

This clonotype occurred once. The chain combines TRBV9 with TRBJ2-5, with D hard to call. The length of the CDR3 is 15 residues. Looked up from germline, CDR1 is SGDLS and CDR2 is YYNGEE. The germline V and J ends were trimmed by 0 bases and 3 bases, with 12 bases remaining between them. Written as DNA, the CDR3 is TGTGCCAGCAGCGTAGACGGCAGGATGAAAGAGACCCAGTACTTC. Protein sequence: CASSVDGRMKETQYF.

This clonotype was seen a handful of times. This chain links TRBV5-1 with TRBJ2-3; tentatively, D is TRBD2 (6 bases). CDR3 size: 14 residues. V lost 1 base, J lost 4 bases, and 10 bases lay in between. Looked up from germline, CDR1 is SGHRS and CDR2 is YFSETQ. The CDR3 here is CASSLSGSADTQYF. In DNA form, the CDR3 reads TGCGCCAGCAGCTTGTCCGGGAGTGCAGATACGCAGTATTTT. The whole variable domain, remainder taken from reference TRBV5-1 and TRBJ2-3, is KAGVTQTPRYLIKTRGQQVTLSCSPISGHRSVSWYQQTPGQGLQFLFEYFSETQRNKGNFPGRFSGRQFSNSRSEMNVSTLELGDSALYLCASSLSGSADTQYFGPGTRLTVL.

The genes are TRBV7-8 and TRBJ2-5, with 7 bases lining up with TRBD1. Germline-derived CDR1 and CDR2 are SGHVS and FQNEAQ. The CDR3 spans 14 residues. Trimming at V came to 6 bases and at J to 4 bases, leaving 8 bases not matched to a gene. The CDR3 coding sequence is TGTGCCAGCAGGACAGGGTTTTGGAGAGAGACCCAGTACTTC. This codes for CASRTGFWRETQYF. The entire variable domain, with the rest obtained from reference TRBV7-8 and TRBJ2-5, is as follows: GAGVSQSPRYKVAKRGQDVALRCDPISGHVSLFWYQQALGQGPEFLTYFQNEAQLDKSGLPSDRFFAERPEGSVSTLKIQRTQQEDSAVYLCASRTGFWRETQYFGPGTRLLVL.

V is TRBV12-3 or TRBV12-4 and J is TRBJ2-7; D is unclear. Trimming took off 3 bases at V and 0 bases at J, with 3 bases between the two ends. The CDR3 contains 12 residues. The CDR3 DNA follows: TGTGCCAGCAGTTTCCGCTCCTACGAGCAGTACTTC. Protein: CASSFRSYEQYF.

The chain recombines TRBV4-3 with TRBJ2-1, with 13 positions matching TRBD2. V lost 1 base, J lost 6 bases, and 3 bases stayed unmatched. Germline V gene sequence: CDR1 LGHNA, CDR2 YSLEER. The CDR3 sequence is 16 residues long. CDR3 region: CASSQVTSGRANEQFF. The CDR3 bases are TGCGCCAGCAGCCAAGTCACTAGCGGGAGGGCCAATGAGCAGTTCTTC.

This clonotype was seen more than once but under ten times. The chain has TRBV20-1 and TRBJ2-2; 9 bases match TRBD1. The V gene end was trimmed by 5 bases and the J gene end by 2 bases; junction bases not matched to a gene: 12. The germline CDR1 and CDR2 sequences are DFQATT and SNEGSKA (reference sequence). The CDR3 consists of 17 residues. CDR3 DNA sequence: TGCAGTGCTCCCGCGGACAGGGGAAGATCCAACACCGGGGAGCTGTTTTTT. Amino acids: CSAPADRGRSNTGELFF.

This clonotype was picked up a small number of times. The V gene is TRBV20-1, the J gene TRBJ1-2; D uncertain. Germline loops: CDR1 DFQATT, CDR2 SNEGSKA (reference sequence). This CDR3 region has 12 residues. V lost 1 base and J 2 bases, leaving 5 bases between the germline ends. The CDR3 sequence: CSARAGNYGYTF. The CDR3 DNA reads as TGCAGTGCTAGAGCGGGGAACTATGGCTACACCTTC.

This clonotype was counted many times. The chain has TRBV7-2 and TRBJ2-1; TRBD2 aligns across 10 bases. CDR3 length equals 18 residues. The V segment lost 3 bases and the J segment 7 bases; nucleotides outside the gene matches: 15. CDR1 is SGHTA, CDR2 FQGNSA, per germline. The CDR3 nucleotides read TGTGCCAGCAGCTTCCCAGGAACCGCTAGCGGGAGATCAAATGAGCAGTTCTTC. It specifies CASSFPGTASGRSNEQFF.